This TCR beta chain was recovered during a study of CD8 T cells in ankylosing spondylitis. Study conclusions and caveats: Clones linked to disease were reported to show significant enrichment in matched ankylosing spondylitis synovial fluid. Ankylosing spondylitis blood appeared to be characterized by a TCR beta motif of several highly homologous variants. Previous work reported some of these motif variants in the synovial fluid and blood of reactive arthritis.

CDR3 size: 16 residues. Germline CDR1 reads SGHTA; CDR2 reads FQGNSA. V lost 2 bases to trimming and J lost 7 bases; unmatched junction nucleotides: 12. Turning to this clonotype: Antigen: not known.

In making TCR beta libraries, quantitative 5'-RACE with molecular barcodes was used. TCRdb fed the 5' RACE reads into MiXCR, producing one record per CDR3 protein. The table records hundreds of thousands of distinct CDR3 sequences, around 18% of them present only once. What was sequenced was blood, either unsorted or a sorted T cell fraction (not recorded which). The receptor was derived from a male donor with ankylosing spondylitis or in good health (not recorded which). The gene calls are TRBV7-2 and TRBJ2-7; 9 nucleotides match TRBD1. In nucleotides, the CDR3 is TGTGCCAGCAGCTTAAGTGTAGGGACAGGGTTCCATGAGCAGTACGTC. This codes for CASSLSVGTGFHEQYV.